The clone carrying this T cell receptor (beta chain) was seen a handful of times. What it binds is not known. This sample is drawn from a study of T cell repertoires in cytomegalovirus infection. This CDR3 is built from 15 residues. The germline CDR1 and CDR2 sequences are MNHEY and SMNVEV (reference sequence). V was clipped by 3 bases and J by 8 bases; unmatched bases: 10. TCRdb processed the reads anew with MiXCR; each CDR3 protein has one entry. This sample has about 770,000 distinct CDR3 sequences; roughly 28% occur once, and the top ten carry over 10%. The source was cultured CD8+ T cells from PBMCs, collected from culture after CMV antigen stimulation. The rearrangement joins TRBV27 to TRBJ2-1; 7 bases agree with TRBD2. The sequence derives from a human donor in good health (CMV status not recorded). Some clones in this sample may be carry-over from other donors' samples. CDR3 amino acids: CASSLAGTKIDEQFF. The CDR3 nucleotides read TGTGCCAGCAGTTTGGCCGGGACTAAGATCGATGAGCAGTTCTTC.